This T cell receptor (beta chain) derives from a study of response to subunit inactivated influenza vaccine. The CDR3 has 13 residues. V was cut by 6 bases and J by 4 bases, with 10 bases left in between. Germline assignment: CDR1 WSHSY and CDR2 SAAADI. Broader study findings: Few additional T cells are recruited per seasonal influenza vaccination, authors suggested.

This clonotype was picked up many times. Antigen unknown. TCRdb re-called the RT-PCR reads with MiXCR, one entry per CDR3 protein. The table includes approximately 490,000 distinct CDR3 sequences, under 8.5% detected once. The specimen was PBMCs from blood, collected 23 months after vaccination. This rearrangement joins TRBV10-2 to TRBJ2-1, with a weak D call TRBD2 (6 bases). This sequence originates from a man aged 45-69 years who received an inactivated influenza vaccine. The CDR3, as DNA: TGCGCCAGCAGAGCCGGGACTTACAATGAGCAGTTCTTC. As protein: CASRAGTYNEQFF.